The present T cell receptor beta chain was sequenced within a study of blood T cell repertoires in COVID-19 (dated by TCRdb to about 2020). Some background on the complete study: Samples from collaborators originated in the United States, Italy and Spain and spanned both the acute and convalescent phases of COVID-19. The material from the prospective study consisted of cDNA or gDNA derived from T cells, B-cell-depleted T cells, or PBMCs. Subjects who had been exposed to COVID-19, were actively infected with it, or had recovered from it provided the deeply sampled blood TCRbeta repertoires that made up the dataset. The repertoires were made available in a free public database intended to serve as a resource for research on the immune response to SARS-CoV-2. Samples came from the ongoing ImmuneRACE study (first 160 participants) plus 1,254 subjects from 6 global collaborators. Sample metadata almost always included a de-identified subject ID, COVID-19 status, age in years and sex. Where available, HLA class I and class II types were obtained from metadata supplied by the sample provider rather than from assay-based typing.

The immunoSEQ Assay, a bias-controlled multiplex PCR, was used to amplify TCRbeta CDR3 regions from genomic DNA. The paper's processing steps were these. Nucleated cell counts per sample were estimated from amplification of reference gene primers within the assay. To quantify the absolute abundance of each unique TCRbeta CDR3 rearrangement, sequence reads were collapsed and filtered. For each sample, productive Simpson clonality was calculated as the square root of Simpson's diversity index across productive rearrangements. The immuneACCESS repertoire file appears here via TCRdb, limited to in-frame rearrangements. These files lack a portion of the clones; in checked studies, under half of the deficit traces to unresolved V genes, and the cause of the others is not known. The V and J calls and clone size come from that table; D and trimming were worked out from the DNA. The sample includes approximately 100,000 clones, with 70% to 90% observed a single time. In total, the top ten clones hold around 12% of the sample.

From the cysteine through the phenylalanine, the CDR3 covers 16 amino acids. The kept DNA is CDR3 alone, 48 bases in frame from the first base. V sheds 8 bases and J sheds 1 base, leaving 21 bases between their ends. Whole blood was collected in K2EDTA tubes by collaborating institutions according to the institutions' own protocols. For TCRbeta analysis, collaborators shipped samples as frozen whole blood, isolated PBMCs, or DNA extracted from either of those sample types. On this clone itself: It lacks a known antigen. Base quality data are lacking; no much larger clone is found one base away.

Overall study outcomes, separate from this receptor: The amount of clinical and demographic metadata varied by source and participant and was provided uncurated.

The receptor chain draws on TRBV23-1 and TRBJ2-7, with no confident D gene call. TRBV23-1 is noted as an ORF with a role that remains uncertain. Input material: peripheral blood. The clonotype originates from a human donor in a cohort sampled during active COVID-19. Here the CDR3 is given as CASAPMGRKHSYEQYF. The nucleotide sequence reads TGCGCCAGCGCTCCCATGGGCAGGAAACATTCCTACGAGCAGTACTTC.